The sample holds one count of the clone carrying this TCR beta chain. No antigen is known for it. This entry comes from a study of a mutant IDH1 vaccine in newly diagnosed glioma. Across the whole study: Treated patients, averaging about 40 years, were around 62% male and approximately 38% female.

The time point was: week 35, safety follow-up. A 20-mer mutant IDH1 peptide at 300 ug was injected subcutaneously with topical imiquimod. Donors had new WHO grade 3 or 4 IDH1-mutant, ATRX-lost astrocytomas. TCRdb keeps only in-frame clones here, not all; method: immunoSEQ multiplex PCR. Of around 70,000 clones listed, 84% are singletons. The sequenced sample was PBMCs, obtained from a glioma patient whose treatment included an IDH1 peptide vaccine. The sequence came from a man aged 18 to 29 with glioma.

This CDR3 reads CASSIGRGSVLPQHF. CDR3 bases: TGTGCCAGTAGTATAGGCAGGGGTTCGGTCCTACCCCAGCATTTT. The chain employs TRBV19 and TRBJ1-5; possibly TRBD1 for D (6 bases). V lost 1 base and J 10 bases, leaving 17 bases between the germline ends. From germline, CDR1 is LNHDA and CDR2 SQIVND (reference sequence). CDR3 size: 15 residues.